Detailed here is one TCR beta chain. This entry belongs to a study of blood T cell repertoires in COVID-19. Study details: Sample material is recorded as cDNA or gDNA derived from T cells, B-cell-depleted T cells, or PBMCs.

Each recovered donor of Cohort 3 presented with two negative PCRs, clearance, or symptom resolution. Trimming cost V 4 bases and J 0 bases, with 10 bases left between them. This CDR3 has 15 amino acids. CDR1 and CDR2 (germline): MGHRA, YSYEKL. Under the authors' procedure: Reference gene primer amplification gave nucleated cell count estimates. The assay was immunoSEQ multiplex PCR, and TCRdb's table has in-frame clones only and misses some. V and J calls and clone size are those listed in that table; D and trimming were worked out from the DNA. The sample carries a few hundred thousand clones, 88% recorded once.

Sequenced input: PBMCs or T cells enriched from blood (not recorded which). The V and J genes are TRBV4-1 and TRBJ1-3; TRBD1 is a possible D gene (5 bases). This TCR derives from a man aged 30-40 years who had recovered from COVID-19. In nucleotides, the CDR3 is TGCGCCAGCAGCCCGACAGTCCTCTCTGGAAACACCATATATTTT. Amino acid sequence: CASSPTVLSGNTIYF.